These 2 T cell receptor beta chains originate from one sample sequenced in a study of blood T cell repertoires in COVID-19. The data were produced by immunoSEQ multiplex PCR, yet TCRdb's version contains in-frame clones alone and is incomplete. The sample carries some 280,000 clones, about nine tenths recorded once. Sequencing was performed on peripheral blood. The source of these receptors is a woman in her thirties or forties who had recovered from COVID-19.

The chain carries TRBV7-9 and TRBJ1-6, with TRBD1 as a possible D gene (5 bases). The V gene's germline CDR1 is SEHNR and CDR2 FQNEAQ (reference sequence). This CDR3 has 16 residues. The ends were cut back, 3 bases at V and 8 bases at J, with 17 bases in the middle. CDR3 sequence reads: CASSLGPSGGDSPLHF. CDR3 sequence (DNA): TGTGCCAGCAGCTTGGGGCCTTCAGGTGGTGATTCACCCCTCCACTTT.

This chain links TRBV10-3 with TRBJ1-3; D gene ambiguous. Trimming stripped 7 bases from V and 2 bases from J, with 12 bases between. There are 14 residues in the CDR3. Germline values: CDR1 ENHRY, CDR2 SYGVKD. CDR3 bases: TGTGCCATCACCGGGGAAGGAACTGGAAACACCATATATTTT. This translates into CAITGEGTGNTIYF.